The next 6 T cell receptor beta chains were all read from a single sample in a study of T cells after yellow fever vaccination. In TCRdb, the 5' RACE reads were re-called with MiXCR into one record per CDR3 protein. The sample consists of approximately 350,000 distinct CDR3 sequences, roughly 10% of them appearing once. This specimen was PBMCs, taken on the day of the first yellow fever vaccination. The source of these receptors is a young man who received the YFV17D yellow fever vaccine.

This clonotype was found many times. V usage is TRBV6-1 and J usage is TRBJ1-2, with D perhaps TRBD1 (5 bases). Per the germline V gene, CDR1 is MNHNS and CDR2 is SASEGT. Trimming left V 7 bases short and J 0 bases short, with 15 bases between. The CDR3 totals 15 residues. The CDR3 loop is CASTMGTVANYGYTF. The DNA for the CDR3 is TGTGCCAGCACAATGGGGACGGTAGCTAACTATGGCTACACCTTC.

This clonotype was observed a few times. The rearrangement uses TRBV7-9 and TRBJ1-1; D might be TRBD1 (5 bases). The germline gives CDR1 SEHNR, CDR2 FQNEAQ (reference sequence). Trimming left V 3 bases short and J 7 bases short, with 12 bases between. This CDR3 has 13 residues. The CDR3 region has the DNA TGTGCCAGCAGCTTCGGGTCGGGGGTTGAAGCTTTCTTT. It translates to CASSFGSGVEAFF.

This clonotype has a handful of counts. The chain joins TRBV29-1 to TRBJ2-7; D is ambiguous. CDR1 and CDR2 (germline): SQVTM, ANQGSEA. Trimming pared 3 bases from V and 7 bases from J, leaving 4 bases between. This CDR3 contains 9 residues. CDR3 in DNA: TGCAGCGTTGATGGGGAGCAGTACGTC. Translated, it gives CSVDGEQYV.

V gene TRBV29-1 combines with J gene TRBJ1-1, with TRBD1 as a possible D gene (5 bases). Trimming pared 7 bases from V and 5 bases from J, leaving 20 bases between. The CDR3 runs 14 residues. Germline values: CDR1 SQVTM, CDR2 ANQGSEA. CDR3 in amino acids: CSALWGLVGTEAFF. CDR3 nucleotide sequence: TGCAGCGCCCTATGGGGACTGGTGGGGACTGAAGCTTTCTTT.

A few counts support this clonotype. This chain joins TRBV6-1 and TRBJ2-5, with 10 bases that match TRBD1. This CDR3 region has 16 residues. J was trimmed by 2 bases and V by 1 base; bases with no gene match: 4. Looked up from germline, CDR1 is MNHNS and CDR2 is SASEGT. The CDR3 spells CASSEGQGAWQETQYF. The CDR3 nucleotides are TGTGCCAGCAGTGAAGGACAGGGGGCCTGGCAAGAGACCCAGTACTTC.

This clonotype turned up a few times. This chain joins TRBV20-1 and TRBJ2-2; D is ambiguous. The CDR3 has 15 amino acids. Germline loops: CDR1 DFQATT, CDR2 SNEGSKA (reference sequence). Trimming shortened V by 5 bases and J by 1 base, and 14 bases separated the two germline ends. The CDR3 DNA reads TGCAGTGCTCGAAAAGCCATACTGAACACCGGGGAGCTGTTTTTT. It encodes CSARKAILNTGELFF.